The TCR beta chain described here comes from a study of OX40 agonist ivuxolimab in advanced cancers. Study background: Treatment of patients was with ivuxolimab, an agonistic anti-OX40 (CD134) antibody. Study outcomes and limitations: Among T cells, CD8+ cells averaged more expanded clones than CD4+ cells. The 0.1-3.0 mg/kg partial responders had among the lowest clonal expansion.

Sequencing used immunoSEQ multiplex PCR; TCRdb keeps in-frame clones, though not all of them. The data hold tens of thousands of clones, with around four fifths observed a single time. Trimming cost V 4 bases and J 2 bases, with 18 bases left between them. The length of the CDR3 is 17 residues. Looked up from germline, CDR1 is MGHRA and CDR2 is YSYEKL. As for this clone: What it binds is unknown.

This receptor was identified in an adult with an advanced solid tumor such as melanoma, head and neck, liver or kidney cancer. Source: CD4+ or CD8+ T cells sorted from blood, taken in a trial of the OX40 agonist ivuxolimab. This chain connects TRBV4-1 to TRBJ1-5; D remains unclear. The CDR3 sequence is CASSPFYPSRGNQPQHF. The DNA of the CDR3 is TGCGCCAGCAGCCCCTTTTACCCAAGCCGGGGCAATCAGCCCCAGCATTTT.